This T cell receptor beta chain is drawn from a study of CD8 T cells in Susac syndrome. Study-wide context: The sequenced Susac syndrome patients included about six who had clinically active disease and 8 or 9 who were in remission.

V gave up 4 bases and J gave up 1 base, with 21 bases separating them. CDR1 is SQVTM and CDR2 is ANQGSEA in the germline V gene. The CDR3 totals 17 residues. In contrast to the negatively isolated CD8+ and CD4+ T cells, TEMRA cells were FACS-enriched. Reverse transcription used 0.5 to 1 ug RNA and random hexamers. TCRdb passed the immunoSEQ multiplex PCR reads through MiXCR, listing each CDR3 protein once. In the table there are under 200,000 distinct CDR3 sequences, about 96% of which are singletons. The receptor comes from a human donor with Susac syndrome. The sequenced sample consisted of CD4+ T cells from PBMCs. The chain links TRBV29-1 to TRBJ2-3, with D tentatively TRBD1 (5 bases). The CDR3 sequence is CSVVGYTGAGGTDTQYF. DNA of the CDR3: TGCAGCGTTGTCGGCTATACTGGGGCCGGCGGCACAGATACGCAGTATTTT.